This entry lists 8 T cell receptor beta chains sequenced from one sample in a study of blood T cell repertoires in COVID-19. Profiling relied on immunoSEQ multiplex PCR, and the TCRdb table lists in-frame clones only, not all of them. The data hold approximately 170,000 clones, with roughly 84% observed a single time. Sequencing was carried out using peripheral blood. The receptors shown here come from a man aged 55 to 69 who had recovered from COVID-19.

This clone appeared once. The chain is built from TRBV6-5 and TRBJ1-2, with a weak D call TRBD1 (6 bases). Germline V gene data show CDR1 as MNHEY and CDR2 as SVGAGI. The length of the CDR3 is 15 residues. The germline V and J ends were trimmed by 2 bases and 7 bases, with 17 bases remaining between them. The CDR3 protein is CASSYSRGFPIGYTF. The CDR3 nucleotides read TGTGCCAGCAGTTACAGTAGGGGGTTTCCTATTGGCTACACCTTC.

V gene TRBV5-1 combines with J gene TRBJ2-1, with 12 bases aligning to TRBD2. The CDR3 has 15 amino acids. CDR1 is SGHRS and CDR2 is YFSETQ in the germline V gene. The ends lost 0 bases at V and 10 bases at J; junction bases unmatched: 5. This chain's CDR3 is CASSLGTSGEYEQFF. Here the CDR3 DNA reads TGCGCCAGCAGCTTGGGGACTAGCGGGGAATACGAGCAGTTCTTC.

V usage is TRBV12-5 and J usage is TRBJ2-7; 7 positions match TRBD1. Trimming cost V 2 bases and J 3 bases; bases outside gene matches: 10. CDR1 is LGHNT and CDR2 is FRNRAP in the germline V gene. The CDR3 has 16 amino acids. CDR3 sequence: CASGLPSRDSDYEQYF. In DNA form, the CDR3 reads TGTGCTAGTGGTTTGCCTTCCCGGGACAGCGACTACGAGCAGTACTTC.

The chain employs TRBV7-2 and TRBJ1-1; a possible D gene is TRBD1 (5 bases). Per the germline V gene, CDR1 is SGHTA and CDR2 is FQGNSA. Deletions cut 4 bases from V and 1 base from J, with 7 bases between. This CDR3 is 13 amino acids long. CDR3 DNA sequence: TGTGCCAGCAGCTCCAGGGAGAACACTGAAGCTTTCTTT. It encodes CASSSRENTEAFF.

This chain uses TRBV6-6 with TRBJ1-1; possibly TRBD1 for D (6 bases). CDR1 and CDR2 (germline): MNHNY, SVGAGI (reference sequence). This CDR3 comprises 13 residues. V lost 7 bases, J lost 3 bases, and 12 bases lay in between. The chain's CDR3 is CASTGQYDTEAFF. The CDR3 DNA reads TGTGCCAGCACCGGACAGTACGACACTGAAGCTTTCTTT.

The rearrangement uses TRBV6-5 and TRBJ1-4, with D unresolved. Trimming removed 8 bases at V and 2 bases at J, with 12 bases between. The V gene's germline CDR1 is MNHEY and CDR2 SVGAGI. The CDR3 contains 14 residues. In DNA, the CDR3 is TGTGCCAGCTCTGGAGGGTGGACTAATGAAAAACTGTTTTTT. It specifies CASSGGWTNEKLFF.

CDR3 protein: CASSRKNGDNGEQYF. Written as DNA, the CDR3 is TGTGCCAGCAGCCGGAAGAATGGGGACAACGGCGAGCAGTACTTC. V and J are TRBV16 and TRBJ2-7, with D possibly TRBD1 on 6 matching bases. The germline V and J ends were trimmed by 4 bases and 6 bases, with 19 bases remaining between them. Per the germline V gene, CDR1 is KGHSY and CDR2 is FQNENV. There are 15 residues in the CDR3. Variable domain in full (rest from reference TRBV16 and TRBJ2-7): GEEVAQTPKHLVRGEGQKAKLYCAPIKGHSYVFWYQQVLKNEFKFLISFQNENVFDETGMPKERFSAKCLPNSPCSLEIQATKLEDSAVYFCASSRKNGDNGEQYFGPGTRLTVT.

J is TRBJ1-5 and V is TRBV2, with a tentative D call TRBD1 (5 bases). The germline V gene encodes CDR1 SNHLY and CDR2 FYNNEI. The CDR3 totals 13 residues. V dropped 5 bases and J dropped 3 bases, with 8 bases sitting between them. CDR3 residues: CASSQGANQPQHF. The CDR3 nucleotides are TGTGCCAGCAGTCAAGGGGCCAATCAGCCCCAGCATTTT.